These T cell receptor beta chains were read from a single sample in a study of a mutant IDH1 vaccine in newly diagnosed glioma. Repertoires were generated with immunoSEQ multiplex PCR, while TCRdb's copy carries only in-frame clones and drops some. The sample includes roughly 61,000 clones, around 80% of them seen just once. Their target antigens are unknown. This specimen was PBMCs, taken from a glioma patient whose treatment included an IDH1 peptide vaccine. The receptors come from a man aged 50 to 59 with glioma. Both conserved end residues are part of each CDR3. The D gene is left open where the match is weak. Size is stated for part of the rows, as once, few or many counts, or as a class when the clone is expanded.

J | size | V | D | DNA | CDR3
TRBJ2-5 | - | TRBV19 | - | TGTGCCAGTAGTGTGCAGGGAAGAAGAGAGACCCAGTACTTC | CASSVQGRRETQYF
TRBJ2-7 | - | TRBV27 | TRBD1 | TGTGCCAGCGAGGACAGGGGGGAGGGCGAGCAGTACTTC | CASEDRGEGEQYF
TRBJ2-2 | - | TRBV9 | TRBD2 | TGTGCCAGCAGCGTTTCGGGGGGGCCGAACACCGGGGAGCTGTTTTTT | CASSVSGGPNTGELFF
TRBJ1-5 | - | TRBV7-8 | - | TGTGCCAGCACCCTACGGGGGGCGCGGCAGCCCCAGCATTTT | CASTLRGARQPQHF
TRBJ2-7 | - | TRBV18 | - | TGTGCCAGCTCCGAGGAACAGGAGATCTACGAGCAGTACTTC | CASSEEQEIYEQYF
TRBJ1-1 | few | TRBV29-1 | - | TGCAGCGTTGAAGGGGGCATGAACACTGAAGCTTTCTTT | CSVEGGMNTEAFF
TRBJ1-6 | once | TRBV14 | - | TGTGCCAGCACAAGAGGGGCGAGGGGGAATTCACCCCTCCACTTT | CASTRGARGNSPLHF
TRBJ1-1 | once | TRBV6-5 | - | TGTGCCAGCAGGGGATACGAGGGGAACACTGAAGCTTTCTTT | CASRGYEGNTEAFF
TRBJ2-3 | - | TRBV7-2 | - | TGTGCCAGCAGACTCGAGGGTGGGAGTTGGTATTTT | CASRLEGGSWYF
TRBJ1-2 | - | TRBV6-1 | TRBD1 | TGTGCCAGCAGGGCAGGGGGGGACTATGGCTACACCTTC | CASRAGGDYGYTF
TRBJ2-3 | once | TRBV19 | - | TGTGCCAGTAGTATATCGAACAGCTTCACAGATACGCAGTATTTT | CASSISNSFTDTQYF
TRBJ2-3 | - | TRBV6-1 | TRBD1 | TGTGCCAGCAGGTTGACAGGGGGGGTGGATACGCAGTATTTT | CASRLTGGVDTQYF
TRBJ1-1 | - | TRBV7-9 | - | TGTGCCAGCAGAGGGAACATGAACACTGAAGCTTTCTTT | CASRGNMNTEAFF
TRBJ1-1 | - | TRBV30 | - | TGTGCCTGGAGTGTAGCGGGGGTAGCTTTCTTT | CAWSVAGVAFF
TRBJ2-2 | - | TRBV7-7 | - | TGTGCCAGCAGCTTAGACGGACCTTACACCGGGGAGCTGTTTTTT | CASSLDGPYTGELFF
TRBJ1-2 | once | TRBV6-6 | - | TGTGCCAGCAGTTACTCGGCTCGCTATGGCTACACCTTC | CASSYSARYGYTF
TRBJ1-1 | once | TRBV7-8 | - | TGTGCCAGCAGCTACGCGAGGGCTGAAGCTTTCTTT | CASSYARAEAFF
TRBJ2-3 | - | TRBV2 | - | TGTGCCAGCAGTGCCCTTTTTAGCACAGATACGCAGTATTTT | CASSALFSTDTQYF
TRBJ2-2 | - | TRBV2 | - | TGTGCCAGCAGTGAAGAGCGAGGGAACACCGGGGAGCTGTTTTTT | CASSEERGNTGELFF
TRBJ2-3 | - | TRBV6-1 | TRBD2 | TGTGCCAGCAGTGAAACTTCCGGGACTAGCGGGAGGGCCAGAGATACGCAGTATTTT | CASSETSGTSGRARDTQYF
TRBJ2-5 | - | TRBV6-5 | - | TGTGCCAGCACCGGAGGCTCGGGGACCCAGTACTTC | CASTGGSGTQYF
TRBJ1-2 | - | TRBV5-6 | TRBD1 | TGTGCCAGCAGCCGGGGACAGAATAACTATGGCTACACCTTC | CASSRGQNNYGYTF
TRBJ2-3 | - | TRBV6-6 | TRBD1 | TGTGCCAGCAGTTATACAGGGGGTAAAAATACGCAGTATTTT | CASSYTGGKNTQYF
TRBJ1-2 | few | TRBV5-1 | - | TGCGCCAGCAGCTTCGACGCGCAGTCGGGCTACACCTTC | CASSFDAQSGYTF
TRBJ1-3 | - | TRBV5-1 | - | TGCGCCAGCAGCTCAGGGACATCTGGAAACACCATATATTTT | CASSSGTSGNTIYF
TRBJ2-2 | - | TRBV11-2 | - | TGTGCCAGCAGCACCATTGGGGTTAACCACGCGAACACCGGGGAGCTGTTTTTT | CASSTIGVNHANTGELFF
TRBJ1-1 | - | TRBV6-5 | TRBD1 | TGTGCCAGCAGTTACGACAGGGGGCTGAACACTGAAGCTTTCTTT | CASSYDRGLNTEAFF
TRBJ1-6 | - | TRBV11-2 | - | TGTGCCAGCACCCTAAACCCCGGGATCTCCTCCCTGAGTCCCCTCCACTTT | CASTLNPGISSLSPLHF
TRBJ1-4 | few | TRBV5-1 | - | TGCGCCAGCAGCCTGGAAGGGGCAACTAATGAAAAACTGTTTTTT | CASSLEGATNEKLFF
TRBJ1-5 | few | TRBV4-1 | - | TGCGCCAGCTCAACCGAGGAGAGGGCGAAGCCCCAGCATTTT | CASSTEERAKPQHF